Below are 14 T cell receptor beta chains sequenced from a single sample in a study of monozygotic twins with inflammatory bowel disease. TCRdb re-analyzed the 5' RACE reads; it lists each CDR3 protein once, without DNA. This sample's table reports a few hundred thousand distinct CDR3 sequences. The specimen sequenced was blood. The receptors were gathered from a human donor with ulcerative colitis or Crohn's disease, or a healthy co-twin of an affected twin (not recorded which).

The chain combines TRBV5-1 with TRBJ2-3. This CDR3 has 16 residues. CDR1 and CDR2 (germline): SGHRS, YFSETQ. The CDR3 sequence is CASSWRPVGGTDTQYF. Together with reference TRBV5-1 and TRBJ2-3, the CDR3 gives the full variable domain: KAGVTQTPRYLIKTRGQQVTLSCSPISGHRSVSWYQQTPGQGLQFLFEYFSETQRNKGNFPGRFSGRQFSNSRSEMNVSTLELGDSALYLCASSWRPVGGTDTQYFGPGTRLTVL.

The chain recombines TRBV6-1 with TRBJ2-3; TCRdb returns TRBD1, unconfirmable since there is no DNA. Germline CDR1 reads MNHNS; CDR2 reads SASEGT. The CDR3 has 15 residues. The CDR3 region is CASTQGFPTTDTQYF.

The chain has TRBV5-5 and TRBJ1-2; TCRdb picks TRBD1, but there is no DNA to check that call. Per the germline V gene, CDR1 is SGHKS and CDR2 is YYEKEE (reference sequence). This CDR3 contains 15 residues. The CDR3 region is CASSLGGGENYGYTF.

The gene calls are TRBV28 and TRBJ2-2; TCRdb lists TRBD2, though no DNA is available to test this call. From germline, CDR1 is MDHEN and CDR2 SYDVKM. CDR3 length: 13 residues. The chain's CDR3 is CASSSSFTGELFF.

CDR3: CASSLAGLSPINYEQYF. The chain carries TRBV5-1 and TRBJ2-7; without DNA, the TCRdb call of TRBD2 cannot be checked. Germline V gene lookup returns CDR1 SGHRS and CDR2 YFSETQ. The CDR3 has 17 residues.

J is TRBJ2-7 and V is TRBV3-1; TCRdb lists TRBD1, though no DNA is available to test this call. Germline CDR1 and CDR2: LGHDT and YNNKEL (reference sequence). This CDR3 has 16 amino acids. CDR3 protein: CASSRNGAGGLYEQYF.

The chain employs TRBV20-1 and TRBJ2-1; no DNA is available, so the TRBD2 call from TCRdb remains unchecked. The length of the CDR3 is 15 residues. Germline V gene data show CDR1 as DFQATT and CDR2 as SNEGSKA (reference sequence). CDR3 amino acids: CSARAGTSGFYEQFF.

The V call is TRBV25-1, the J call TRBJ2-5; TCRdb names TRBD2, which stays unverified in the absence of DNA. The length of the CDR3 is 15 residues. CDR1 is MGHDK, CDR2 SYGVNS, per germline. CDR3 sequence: CASSELKKGWETQYF.

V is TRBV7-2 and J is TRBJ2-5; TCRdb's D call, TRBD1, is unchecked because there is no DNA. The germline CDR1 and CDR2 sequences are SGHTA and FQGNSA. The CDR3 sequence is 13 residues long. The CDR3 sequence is CASSPGQRETQYF.

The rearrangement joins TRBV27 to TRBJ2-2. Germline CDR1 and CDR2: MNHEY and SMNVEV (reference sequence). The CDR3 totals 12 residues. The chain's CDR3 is CASSFNTGELFF.

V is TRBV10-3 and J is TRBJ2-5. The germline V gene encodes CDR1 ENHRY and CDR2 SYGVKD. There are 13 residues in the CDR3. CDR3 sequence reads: CAISERREETQYF.

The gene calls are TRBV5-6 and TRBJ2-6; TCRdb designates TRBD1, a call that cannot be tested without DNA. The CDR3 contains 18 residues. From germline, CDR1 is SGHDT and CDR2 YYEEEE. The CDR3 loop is CASSTSTDRFKGANVLTF.

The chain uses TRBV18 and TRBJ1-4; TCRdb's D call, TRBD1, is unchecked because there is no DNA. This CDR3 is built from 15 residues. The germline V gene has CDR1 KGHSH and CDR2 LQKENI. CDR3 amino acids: CASSPLDRGGEKLFF.

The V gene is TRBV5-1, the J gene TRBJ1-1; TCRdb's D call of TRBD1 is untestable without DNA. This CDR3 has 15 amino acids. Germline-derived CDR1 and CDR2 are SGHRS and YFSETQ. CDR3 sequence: CASNVAGAANTEAFF.